The T cell receptor (beta chain) under discussion was sequenced for a study of blood T cell repertoires in COVID-19. Study-wide background: Sample material is recorded as cDNA or gDNA derived from T cells, B-cell-depleted T cells, or PBMCs.

In the original workflow: Reference gene primer amplification in the assay estimated nucleated cell counts. Measured with immunoSEQ multiplex PCR; TCRdb has only the in-frame clones, and not every one. V, J and clone size were drawn from that table, and D and trimming were deduced from the DNA. The profile shows around 330,000 clones, approximately 90% of them singletons. Study members were between about 18 and 89 years old and lived in some 26 US regions. What the recovered Cohort 3 donors had was two negative PCRs, clearance, or symptom resolution. The CDR3 is made up of 14 amino acids. Unmatched junction bases numbered 4, after V lost 8 bases and J lost 1 base. The germline V gene has CDR1 MDHEN and CDR2 SYDVKM.

The chain links TRBV28 to TRBJ2-7, with TRBD2 matching over 11 bases. The TCR originated in a woman aged 35 to 49 who had recovered from COVID-19. The sample consisted of PBMCs or T cells enriched from blood (not recorded which). CDR3 loop: CASPPSGGSYEQYF. CDR3 nucleotides: TGTGCCAGCCCTCCTAGCGGGGGGTCCTACGAGCAGTACTTC. The variable domain in full, completed from reference TRBV28 and TRBJ2-7, reads DVKVTQSSRYLVKRTGEKVFLECVQDMDHENMFWYRQDPGLGLRLIYFSYDVKMKEKGDIPEGYSVSREKKERFSLILESASTNQTSMYLCASPPSGGSYEQYFGPGTRLTVT.